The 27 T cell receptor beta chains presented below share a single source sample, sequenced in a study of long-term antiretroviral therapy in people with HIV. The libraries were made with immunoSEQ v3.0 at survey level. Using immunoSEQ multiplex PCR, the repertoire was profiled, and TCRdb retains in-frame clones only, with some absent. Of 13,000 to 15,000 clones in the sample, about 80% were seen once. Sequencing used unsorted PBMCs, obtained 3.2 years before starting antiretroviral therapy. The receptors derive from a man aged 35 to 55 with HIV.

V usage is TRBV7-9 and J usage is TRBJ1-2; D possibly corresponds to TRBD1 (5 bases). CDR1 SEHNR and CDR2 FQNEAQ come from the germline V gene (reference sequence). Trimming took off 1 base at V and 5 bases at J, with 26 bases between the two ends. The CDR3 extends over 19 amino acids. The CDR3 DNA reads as TGTGCCAGCAGCTTAGATCCCTGGGCAGGGTGGATACCAAAATATGGCTACACCTTC. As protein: CASSLDPWAGWIPKYGYTF.

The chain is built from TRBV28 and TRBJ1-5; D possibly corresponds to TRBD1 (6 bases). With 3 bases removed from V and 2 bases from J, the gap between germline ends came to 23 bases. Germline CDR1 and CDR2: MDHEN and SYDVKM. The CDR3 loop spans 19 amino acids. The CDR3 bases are TGTGCCAGCAGTTTCCTAAATCCCCGCCAGGGGTGGGGCAATCAGCCCCAGCATTTT. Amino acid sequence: CASSFLNPRQGWGNQPQHF. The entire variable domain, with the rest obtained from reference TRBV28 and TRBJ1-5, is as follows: DVKVTQSSRYLVKRTGEKVFLECVQDMDHENMFWYRQDPGLGLRLIYFSYDVKMKEKGDIPEGYSVSREKKERFSLILESASTNQTSMYLCASSFLNPRQGWGNQPQHFGDGTRLSIL.

CDR3 sequence: CASSIWGSGQPQHF. In nucleotides, the CDR3 is TGTGCCAGTAGTATCTGGGGCAGTGGTCAGCCCCAGCATTTT. V usage is TRBV19 and J usage is TRBJ1-5; weak D call: TRBD1 (5 bases). Trimming shortened V by 3 bases and J by 6 bases, and 12 bases separated the two germline ends. The CDR3 length is 14 residues. Per the germline V gene, CDR1 is LNHDA and CDR2 is SQIVND (reference sequence). The full variable domain, rest sourced from reference TRBV19 and TRBJ1-5, is DGGITQSPKYLFRKEGQNVTLSCEQNLNHDAMYWYRQDPGQGLRLIYYSQIVNDFQKGDIAEGYSVSREKKESFPLTVTSAQKNPTAFYLCASSIWGSGQPQHFGDGTRLSIL.

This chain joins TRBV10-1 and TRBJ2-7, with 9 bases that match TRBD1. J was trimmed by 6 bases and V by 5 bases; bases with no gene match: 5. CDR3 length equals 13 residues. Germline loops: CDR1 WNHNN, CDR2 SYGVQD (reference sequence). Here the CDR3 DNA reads TGCGCCAGCAGTTCGACAGGGGGAGGCGAGCAGTACTTC. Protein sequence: CASSSTGGGEQYF.

This CDR3 is CSAARENEAFF. CDR3 in DNA: TGCAGTGCCGCACGGGAGAATGAAGCTTTCTTT. This sequence joins TRBV20-1 and TRBJ1-1; D is undetermined. Trimming stripped 6 bases from V and 7 bases from J, with 12 bases between. CDR3 length: 11 residues. Germline V gives CDR1 DFQATT, CDR2 SNEGSKA (reference sequence).

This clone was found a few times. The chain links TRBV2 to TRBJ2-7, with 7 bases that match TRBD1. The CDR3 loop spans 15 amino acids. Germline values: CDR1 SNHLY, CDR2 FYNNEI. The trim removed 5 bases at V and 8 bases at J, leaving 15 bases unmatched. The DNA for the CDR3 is TGTGCCAGCAGTCCCCCCGGGACAGTCATTACGAAGCAGTACTTC. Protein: CASSPPGTVITKQYF.

The CDR3 nucleotides are TGTGCCAGCAGCACCAGAGGGCTCATATCGGGGGCCAACGTCCTGACTTTC. Its protein product is CASSTRGLISGANVLTF. The V and J genes are TRBV11-2 and TRBJ2-6, with a weak D call TRBD2 (5 bases). The CDR3 runs 17 residues. The V end lost 5 bases, the J end lost 4 bases, and 18 bases lay between the germline ends. Per the germline V gene, CDR1 is SGHAT and CDR2 is FQNNGV.

In DNA, the CDR3 is TGTGCCACCAGCCGTGGGGGCTATAATGAAAAACTGTTTTTT. Residues: CATSRGGYNEKLFF. This rearrangement joins TRBV15 to TRBJ1-4; D perhaps matches TRBD1 (6 bases). Between the trimmed V and J ends, which lost 5 bases and 4 bases, there was a span of 11 bases. The V gene's germline CDR1 is LNHNV and CDR2 YYDKDF (reference sequence). The CDR3 extends over 14 amino acids.

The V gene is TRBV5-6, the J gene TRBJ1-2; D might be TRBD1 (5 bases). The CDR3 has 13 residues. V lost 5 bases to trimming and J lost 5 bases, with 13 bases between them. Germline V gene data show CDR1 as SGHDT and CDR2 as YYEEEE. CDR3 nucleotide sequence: TGTGCCAGCAGTTCCTGGGGGAGGTATGGCTACACCTTC. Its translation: CASSSWGRYGYTF.

In DNA form, the CDR3 reads TGTGCCAGCAGCCCGACAGGAGTCTACAATGAGCAGTTCTTC. Amino acid sequence: CASSPTGVYNEQFF. This chain connects TRBV6-1 to TRBJ2-1; perhaps TRBD1 as D (6 bases). Germline V gene lookup returns CDR1 MNHNS and CDR2 SASEGT. The CDR3 extends over 14 amino acids. V was trimmed by 6 bases and J by 3 bases, leaving 12 bases between them.

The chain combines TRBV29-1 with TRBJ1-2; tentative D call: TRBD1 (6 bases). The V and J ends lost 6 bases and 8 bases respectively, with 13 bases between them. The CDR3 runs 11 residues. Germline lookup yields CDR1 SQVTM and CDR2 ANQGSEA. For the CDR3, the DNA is TGCAGCGTCCAGGGGTTGGGCGGCTACACCTTC. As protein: CSVQGLGGYTF.

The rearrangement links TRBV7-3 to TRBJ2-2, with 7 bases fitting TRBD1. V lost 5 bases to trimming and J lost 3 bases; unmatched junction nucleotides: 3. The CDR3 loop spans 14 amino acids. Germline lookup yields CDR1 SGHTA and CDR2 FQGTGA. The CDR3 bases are TGTGCCAGCAGCAAGGACAGGTACACCGGGGAGCTGTTTTTT. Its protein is CASSKDRYTGELFF.

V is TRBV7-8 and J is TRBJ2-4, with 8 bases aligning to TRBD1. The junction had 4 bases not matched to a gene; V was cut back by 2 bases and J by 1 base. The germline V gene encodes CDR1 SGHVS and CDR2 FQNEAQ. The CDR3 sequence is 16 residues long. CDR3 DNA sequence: TGTGCCAGCAGCTTAAAATGGGACAGGGCCAAAAACATTCAGTACTTC. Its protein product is CASSLKWDRAKNIQYF.

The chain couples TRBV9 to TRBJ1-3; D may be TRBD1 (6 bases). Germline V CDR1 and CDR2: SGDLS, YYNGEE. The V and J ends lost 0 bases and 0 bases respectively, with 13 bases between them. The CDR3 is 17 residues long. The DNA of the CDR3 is TGTGCCAGCAGCGTAGGATGGGGGCTGAGCTCTGGAAACACCATATATTTT. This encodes CASSVGWGLSSGNTIYF.

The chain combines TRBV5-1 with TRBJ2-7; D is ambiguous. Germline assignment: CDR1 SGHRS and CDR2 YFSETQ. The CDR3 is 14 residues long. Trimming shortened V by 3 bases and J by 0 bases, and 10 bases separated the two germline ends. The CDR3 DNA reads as TGCGCCAGCAGCTCCCTCGGGCACTCCTACGAGCAGTACTTC. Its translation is CASSSLGHSYEQYF.

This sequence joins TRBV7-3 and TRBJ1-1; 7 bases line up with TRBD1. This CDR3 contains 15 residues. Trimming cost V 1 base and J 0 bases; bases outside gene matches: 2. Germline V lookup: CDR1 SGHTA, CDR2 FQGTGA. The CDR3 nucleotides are TGTGCCAGCAGCTTAAGGGGGACAGTGAACACTGAAGCTTTCTTT. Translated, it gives CASSLRGTVNTEAFF.

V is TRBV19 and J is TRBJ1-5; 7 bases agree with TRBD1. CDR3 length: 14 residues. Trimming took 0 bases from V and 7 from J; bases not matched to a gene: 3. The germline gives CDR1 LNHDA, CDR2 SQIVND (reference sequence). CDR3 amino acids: CASSIDTGVQPQHF. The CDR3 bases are TGTGCCAGTAGTATAGATACAGGGGTACAGCCCCAGCATTTT.

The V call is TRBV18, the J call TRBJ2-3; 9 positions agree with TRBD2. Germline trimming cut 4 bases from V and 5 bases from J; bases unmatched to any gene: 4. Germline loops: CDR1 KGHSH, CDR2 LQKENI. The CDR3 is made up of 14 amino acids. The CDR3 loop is CASSLSGGRDTQYF. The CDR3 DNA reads TGTGCCAGCTCACTGAGCGGGGGGAGAGATACGCAGTATTTT. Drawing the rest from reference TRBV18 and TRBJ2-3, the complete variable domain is NAGVMQNPRHLVRRRGQEARLRCSPMKGHSHVYWYRQLPEEGLKFMVYLQKENIIDESGMPKERFSAEFPKEGPSILRIQQVVRGDSAAYFCASSLSGGRDTQYFGPGTRLTVL.

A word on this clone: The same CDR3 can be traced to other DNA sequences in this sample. Here the CDR3 DNA reads TGTGCCTGGAGTGTATTAGGCGACGAGCAGTACTTC. Protein: CAWSVLGDEQYF. The J gene is TRBJ2-7, the V gene TRBV30; D is unresolved. The CDR3 extends over 12 amino acids. Trimming pared 0 bases from V and 5 bases from J, leaving 8 bases between. Germline CDR1 is GTSNPN and CDR2 is SVGIG (reference sequence).

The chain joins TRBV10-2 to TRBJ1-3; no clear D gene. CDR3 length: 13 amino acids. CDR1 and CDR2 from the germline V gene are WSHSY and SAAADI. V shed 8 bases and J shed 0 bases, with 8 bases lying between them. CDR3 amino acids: CASGVSSGNTIYF. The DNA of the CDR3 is TGCGCCAGCGGAGTGAGCTCTGGAAACACCATATATTTT.

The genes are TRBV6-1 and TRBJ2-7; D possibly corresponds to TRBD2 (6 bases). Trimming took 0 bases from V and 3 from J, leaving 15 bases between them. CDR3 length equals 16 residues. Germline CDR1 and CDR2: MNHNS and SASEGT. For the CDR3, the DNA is TGTGCCAGCAGTGAAGCTGCGGGGCTGAATCTCTACGAGCAGTACTTC. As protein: CASSEAAGLNLYEQYF.

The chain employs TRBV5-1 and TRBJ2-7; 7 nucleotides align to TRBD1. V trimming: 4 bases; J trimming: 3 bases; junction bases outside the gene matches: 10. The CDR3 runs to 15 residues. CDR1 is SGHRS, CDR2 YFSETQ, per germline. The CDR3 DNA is TGCGCCAGCAGCCCACACAGGGGTGATTACTACGAGCAGTACTTC. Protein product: CASSPHRGDYYEQYF.

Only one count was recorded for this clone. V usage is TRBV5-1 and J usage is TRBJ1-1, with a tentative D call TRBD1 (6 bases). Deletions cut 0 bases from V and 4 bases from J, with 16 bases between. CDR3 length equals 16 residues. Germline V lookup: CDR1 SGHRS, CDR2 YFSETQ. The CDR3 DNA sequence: TGCGCCAGCAGCTTGGAGCTTAGGACAGTGACCACTGAAGCTTTCTTT. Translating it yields CASSLELRTVTTEAFF.

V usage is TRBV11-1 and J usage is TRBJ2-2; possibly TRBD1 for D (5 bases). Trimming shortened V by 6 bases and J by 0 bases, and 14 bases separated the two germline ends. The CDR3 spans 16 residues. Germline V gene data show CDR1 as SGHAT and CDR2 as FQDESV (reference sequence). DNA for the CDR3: TGTGCCAGCAGACTCCGACAGCAAGCGAACACCGGGGAGCTGTTTTTT. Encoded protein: CASRLRQQANTGELFF.

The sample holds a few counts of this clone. The CDR3 coding sequence is TGTGCCAGCAGCCCCCTAAGGCAAGTCTATGGCTACACCTTC. It yields the protein CASSPLRQVYGYTF. This sequence joins TRBV11-2 and TRBJ1-2; D remains ambiguous. Trimming took 5 bases from V and 4 from J, leaving 14 bases between them. Germline CDR1 and CDR2: SGHAT and FQNNGV. This CDR3 has 14 residues.

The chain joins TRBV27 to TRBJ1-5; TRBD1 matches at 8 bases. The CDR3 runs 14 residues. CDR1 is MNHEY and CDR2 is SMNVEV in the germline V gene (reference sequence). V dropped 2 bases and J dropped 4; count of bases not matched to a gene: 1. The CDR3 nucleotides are TGTGCCAGCAGTTTACAGGGGGCGAATCAGCCCCAGCATTTT. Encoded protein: CASSLQGANQPQHF.

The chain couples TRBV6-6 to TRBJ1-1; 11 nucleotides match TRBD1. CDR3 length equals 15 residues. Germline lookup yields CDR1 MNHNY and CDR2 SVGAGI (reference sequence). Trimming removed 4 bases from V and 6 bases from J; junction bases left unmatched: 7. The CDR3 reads CASSWGTGGRAEAFF. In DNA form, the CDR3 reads TGTGCCAGCAGTTGGGGGACAGGGGGTCGGGCTGAAGCTTTCTTT.